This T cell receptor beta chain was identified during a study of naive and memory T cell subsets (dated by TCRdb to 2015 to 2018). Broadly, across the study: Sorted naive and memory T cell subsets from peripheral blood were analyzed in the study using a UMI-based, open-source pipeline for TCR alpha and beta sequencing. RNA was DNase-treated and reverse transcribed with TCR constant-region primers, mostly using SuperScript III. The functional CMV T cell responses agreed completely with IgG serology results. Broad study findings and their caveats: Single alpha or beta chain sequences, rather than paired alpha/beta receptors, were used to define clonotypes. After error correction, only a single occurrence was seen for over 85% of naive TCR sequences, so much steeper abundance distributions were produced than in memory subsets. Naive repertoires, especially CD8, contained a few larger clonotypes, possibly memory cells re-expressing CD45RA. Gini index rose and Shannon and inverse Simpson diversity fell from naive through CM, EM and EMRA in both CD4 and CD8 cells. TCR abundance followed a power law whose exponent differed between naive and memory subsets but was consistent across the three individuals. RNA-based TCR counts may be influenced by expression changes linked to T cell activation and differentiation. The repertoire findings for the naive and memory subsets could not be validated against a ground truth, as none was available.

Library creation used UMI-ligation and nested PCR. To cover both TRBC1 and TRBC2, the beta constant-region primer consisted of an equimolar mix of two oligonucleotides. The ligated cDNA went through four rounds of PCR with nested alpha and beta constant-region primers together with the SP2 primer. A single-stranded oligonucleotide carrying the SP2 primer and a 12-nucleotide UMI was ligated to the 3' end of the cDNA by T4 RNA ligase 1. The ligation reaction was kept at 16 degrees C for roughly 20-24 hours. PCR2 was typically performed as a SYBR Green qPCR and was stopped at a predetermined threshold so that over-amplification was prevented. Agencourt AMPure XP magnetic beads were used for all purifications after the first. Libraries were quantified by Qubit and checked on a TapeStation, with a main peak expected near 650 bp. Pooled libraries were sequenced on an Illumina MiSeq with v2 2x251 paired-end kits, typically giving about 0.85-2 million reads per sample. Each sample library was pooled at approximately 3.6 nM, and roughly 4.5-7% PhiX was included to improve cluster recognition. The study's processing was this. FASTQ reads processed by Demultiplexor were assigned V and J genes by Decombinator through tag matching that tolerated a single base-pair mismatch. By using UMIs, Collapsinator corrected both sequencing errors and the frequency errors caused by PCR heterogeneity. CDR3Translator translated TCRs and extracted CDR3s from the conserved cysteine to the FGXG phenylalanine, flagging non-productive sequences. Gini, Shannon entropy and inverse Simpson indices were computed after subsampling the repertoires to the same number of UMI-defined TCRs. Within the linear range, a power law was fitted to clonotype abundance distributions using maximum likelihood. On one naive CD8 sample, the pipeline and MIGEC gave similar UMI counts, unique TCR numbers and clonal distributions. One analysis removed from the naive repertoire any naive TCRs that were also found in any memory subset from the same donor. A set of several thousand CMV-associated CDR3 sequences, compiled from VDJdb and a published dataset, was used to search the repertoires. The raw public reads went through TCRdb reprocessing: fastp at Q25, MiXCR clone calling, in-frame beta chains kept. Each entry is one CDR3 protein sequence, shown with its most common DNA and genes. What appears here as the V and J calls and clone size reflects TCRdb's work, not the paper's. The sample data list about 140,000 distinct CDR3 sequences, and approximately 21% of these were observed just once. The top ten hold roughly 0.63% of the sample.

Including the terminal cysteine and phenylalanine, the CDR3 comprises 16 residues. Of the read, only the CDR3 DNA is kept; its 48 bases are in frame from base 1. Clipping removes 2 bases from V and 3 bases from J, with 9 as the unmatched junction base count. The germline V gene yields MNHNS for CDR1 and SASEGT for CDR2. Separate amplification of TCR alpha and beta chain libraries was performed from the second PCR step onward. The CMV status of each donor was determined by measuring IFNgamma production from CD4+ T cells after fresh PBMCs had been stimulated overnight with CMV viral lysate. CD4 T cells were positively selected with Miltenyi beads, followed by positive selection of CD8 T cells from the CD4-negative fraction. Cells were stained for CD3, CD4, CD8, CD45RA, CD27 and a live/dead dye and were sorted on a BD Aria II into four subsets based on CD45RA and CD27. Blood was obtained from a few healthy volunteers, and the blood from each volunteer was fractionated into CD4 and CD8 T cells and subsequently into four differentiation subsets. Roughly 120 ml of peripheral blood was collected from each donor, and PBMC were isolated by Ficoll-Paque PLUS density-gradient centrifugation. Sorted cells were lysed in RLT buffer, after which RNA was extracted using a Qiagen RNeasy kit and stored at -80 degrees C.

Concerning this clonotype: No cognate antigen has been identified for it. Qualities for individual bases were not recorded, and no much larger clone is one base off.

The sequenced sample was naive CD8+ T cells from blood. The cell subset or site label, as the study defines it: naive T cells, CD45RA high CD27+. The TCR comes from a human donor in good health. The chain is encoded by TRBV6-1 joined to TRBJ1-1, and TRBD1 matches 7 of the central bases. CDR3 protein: CASSEQDRIVDTEAFF. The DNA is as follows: TGTGCCAGCAGTGAACAGGACAGGATAGTGGACACTGAAGCTTTCTTT.